This TCR beta chain was retrieved from a study of blood T cells in healthy people across ages. Study-wide findings and caveats: Naive T cell percentage showed a strong correlation with the diversity of TCR beta. Investigators viewed diversity estimates from one million T cells as underestimates, the study reported. More naive CD4+ cells and higher diversity marked long-lived donors relative to aged donors. Across the age range, TCR beta diversity per million T cells fell in a roughly linear way.

Comments on this clonotype: The target antigen is unknown. This may come from a read error, since a much larger clone is one base off.

This CDR3 has 14 residues. Germline values: CDR1 MGHDK, CDR2 SYGVNS. The V gene lost 6 bases and the J gene lost 10 bases, with 19 bases spanning the gap. The use of a sample-barcoded 5' primer and a J-beta primer mix characterized a second PCR of roughly 6 to 11 cycles. Each CDR3 protein is one row after TCRdb ran MiXCR on the 5' RACE reads. The sample lists around 800,000 distinct CDR3 sequences, 40% to 65% seen once, with about 42% in the top ten. V usage is TRBV25-1 and J usage is TRBJ2-1, with D possibly TRBD2 on 6 matching bases. Sequencing was performed on blood. The receptor comes from a man older than 75 in good health. CDR3 in amino acids: CASRRDSARGEQFF. The CDR3 bases are TGTGCCAGCAGGCGGGACTCGGCCCGGGGAGAGCAGTTCTTC.